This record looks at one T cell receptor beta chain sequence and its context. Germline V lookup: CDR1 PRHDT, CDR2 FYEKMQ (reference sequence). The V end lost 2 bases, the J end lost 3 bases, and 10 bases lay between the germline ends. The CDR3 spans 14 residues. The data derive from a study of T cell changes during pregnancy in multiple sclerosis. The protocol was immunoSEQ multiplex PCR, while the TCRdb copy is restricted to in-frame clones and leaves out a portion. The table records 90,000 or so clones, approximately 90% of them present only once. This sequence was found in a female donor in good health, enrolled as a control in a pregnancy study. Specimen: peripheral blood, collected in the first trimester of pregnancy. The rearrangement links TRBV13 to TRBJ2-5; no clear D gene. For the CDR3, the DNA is TGTGCCAGCAGCTTACGCCACCTAGAAGAGACCCAGTACTTC. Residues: CASSLRHLEETQYF.